The clone carrying this TCR beta chain has at least ten counts. Its antigen is not known. CDR1 is SGHTA and CDR2 is FQGNSA in the germline V gene. The CDR3 runs 15 residues. The ends were cut back, 6 bases at V and 1 base at J, with 14 bases in the middle. This entry is derived from a study of CD8+CD57+ T cells in acquired aplastic anemia. Whole-study context: Sorting CD4+ and CD8+ cells gave DNA averaging about 3.2 ug.

All sequencing subjects had displayed CD8+CD57+ cell expansion on flow cytometry. The patients all had a severe acquired aplastic anemia diagnosis. Genomic DNA constituted the template upon which TCR beta VDJ and CDR3 profiling was performed. Each CDR3 protein is one row after TCRdb ran MiXCR on the reads. The table lists approximately 150,000 distinct CDR3 sequences, less than 60% of them singletons. Overall study findings and caveats: For CD8+ Simpson's diversity, patients and controls showed no significant difference. A set of 25 to 30 CD8+ CDR3 sequences was shared between patients and controls, and these sequences appeared highly expressed in patients.

This receptor was obtained from a human donor with aplastic anemia. The sequencing sample was made of sorted CD4+, CD8+, or CD8+CD57+ T cells (not recorded which) from PBMCs. The V and J genes are TRBV7-2 and TRBJ2-3, with D unclear. The CDR3: CASSLWFIRTDTQYF. DNA for the CDR3: TGTGCCAGCAGTCTATGGTTTATCCGCACAGATACGCAGTATTTT.